This passage covers 26 T cell receptor beta chains from one sample sequenced in a study of response to subunit inactivated influenza vaccine (dated by TCRdb to 2016 to 2018). Library preparation used RT-PCR. Reads for this sample came from an Illumina HiSeq 2500. TCRdb trimmed public reads at Q25 via fastp, called clones via MiXCR and kept in-frame beta chains. CDR3 protein sequences are deduplicated, and each keeps its most common genes and DNA. Here the sample has roughly 500,000 distinct CDR3 sequences; about 15% occur a single time. Less than 4% of the sample is in the top ten clones. The sequencing used CD4+ T cells sorted from PBMCs, collected roughly 24 months after vaccination. These receptors were collected from a man aged 45 to 70 who received an inactivated influenza vaccine. Donor details come from another sample of the same person, matched by shared clones.

In its sample, this clonotype was seen a few times. The J gene is TRBJ2-3, the V gene TRBV9, with D uncertain. V was cut by 5 bases and J by 2 bases, with 9 bases left in between. The CDR3 has 13 amino acids. The germline gives CDR1 SGDLS, CDR2 YYNGEE. The CDR3 sequence is CASRDLFTDTQYF. The CDR3 DNA sequence: TGTGCCAGCAGAGACTTGTTCACAGATACGCAGTATTTT. The full variable domain, rest sourced from reference TRBV9 and TRBJ2-3, is DSGVTQTPKHLITATGQRVTLRCSPRSGDLSVYWYQQSLDQGLQFLIQYYNGEERAKGNILERFSAQQFPDLHSELNLSSLELGDSALYFCASRDLFTDTQYFGPGTRLTVL.

The rearrangement joins TRBV20-1 to TRBJ1-2, with D unresolved. The CDR3 length is 14 residues. The germline V and J ends were trimmed by 6 bases and 7 bases, with 21 bases remaining between them. Germline V gives CDR1 DFQATT, CDR2 SNEGSKA (reference sequence). The CDR3 protein is CSAPVGNLAGGYTF. The DNA of the CDR3 is TGCAGTGCCCCCGTTGGGAATTTGGCTGGTGGCTACACCTTC.

The chain recombines TRBV5-1 with TRBJ1-5; 10 bases agree with TRBD1. The V and J ends lost 4 bases and 5 bases, in that order; junction bases with no gene match: 3. The CDR3 length is 14 residues. Germline lookup yields CDR1 SGHRS and CDR2 YFSETQ. CDR3 sequence: CASSAGTGDQPQHF. The CDR3 DNA sequence: TGCGCCAGCAGCGCCGGGACAGGGGATCAGCCCCAGCATTTT. The entire variable domain, with the rest obtained from reference TRBV5-1 and TRBJ1-5, is as follows: KAGVTQTPRYLIKTRGQQVTLSCSPISGHRSVSWYQQTPGQGLQFLFEYFSETQRNKGNFPGRFSGRQFSNSRSEMNVSTLELGDSALYLCASSAGTGDQPQHFGDGTRLSIL.

This clonotype showed up just once. This chain connects TRBV27 to TRBJ2-7, with TRBD2 identical over 8 bases. V dropped 0 bases and J dropped 4; count of bases not matched to a gene: 5. CDR1 and CDR2 (germline): MNHEY, SMNVEV (reference sequence). This CDR3 region has 15 residues. The CDR3 DNA reads as TGTGCCAGCAGTTTATCGATTAGCGGGACGTACGAGCAGTACTTC. As protein: CASSLSISGTYEQYF.

This clonotype was counted a few times. The chain is built from TRBV11-1 and TRBJ1-6; 12 nucleotides align to TRBD1. The junction had 9 bases not matched to a gene; V was cut back by 6 bases and J by 0 bases. The CDR3 spans 19 residues. Germline V gene data show CDR1 as SGHAT and CDR2 as FQDESV (reference sequence). The DNA of the CDR3 is TGTGCCAGCAGGGCCGGGACAGGGGGCGATGGCTCCTATAATTCACCCCTCCACTTT. This sequence encodes CASRAGTGGDGSYNSPLHF.

There are a few counts of this clonotype. The J gene is TRBJ2-1, the V gene TRBV20-1, with D perhaps TRBD2 (5 bases). V was shortened by 5 bases and J by 10 bases, with 12 bases between the two germline ends. The CDR3 is 11 residues long. Germline V lookup: CDR1 DFQATT, CDR2 SNEGSKA (reference sequence). CDR3 in DNA: TGCAGTGCTCTGGTAGAGGGCGAGCAGTTCTTC. Translating gives CSALVEGEQFF.

The V call is TRBV18, the J call TRBJ2-3, with TRBD2 identical over 7 bases. Germline trimming cut 3 bases from V and 4 bases from J; bases unmatched to any gene: 4. The CDR3 loop spans 14 amino acids. Germline CDR1 reads KGHSH; CDR2 reads LQKENI. The CDR3 loop is CASSPREGADTQYF. CDR3 sequence (DNA): TGTGCCAGCTCACCTAGGGAGGGTGCAGATACGCAGTATTTT. Drawing the rest from reference TRBV18 and TRBJ2-3, the complete variable domain is NAGVMQNPRHLVRRRGQEARLRCSPMKGHSHVYWYRQLPEEGLKFMVYLQKENIIDESGMPKERFSAEFPKEGPSILRIQQVVRGDSAAYFCASSPREGADTQYFGPGTRLTVL.

This clonotype has ten or more counts. The rearrangement uses TRBV10-3 and TRBJ2-3; 10 bases are a match to TRBD2. Germline V gene sequence: CDR1 ENHRY, CDR2 SYGVKD. Germline trimming cut 5 bases from V and 2 bases from J; bases unmatched to any gene: 7. The CDR3 spans 16 residues. The CDR3 is CAISPTSGRVTDTQYF. DNA of the CDR3: TGTGCCATCAGTCCCACGAGCGGGAGGGTCACAGATACGCAGTATTTT.

This clonotype appeared a single time. V and J are TRBV11-1 and TRBJ2-5; D is uncertain. The germline V gene has CDR1 SGHAT and CDR2 FQDESV (reference sequence). The ends were cut back, 3 bases at V and 1 base at J, with 9 bases in the middle. The CDR3 is made up of 14 amino acids. This CDR3 is CASSFRRLQETQYF. CDR3 DNA: TGTGCCAGCAGCTTTCGACGGCTCCAAGAGACCCAGTACTTC.

This clonotype was recorded a few times. This sequence joins TRBV15 and TRBJ2-4; no reliable D call. Deletions cut 3 bases from V and 6 bases from J, with 12 bases between. The germline CDR1 and CDR2 sequences are LNHNV and YYDKDF (reference sequence). CDR3 length equals 14 residues. The CDR3 sequence is CATSRSSARNIQYF. CDR3 nucleotides: TGTGCCACCAGCAGGTCCTCGGCTAGAAACATTCAGTACTTC.

This clonotype has more than one count but fewer than ten. The V gene is TRBV4-2, the J gene TRBJ2-5; 10 bases map to TRBD2. Germline V lookup: CDR1 LGHNA, CDR2 YNFKEQ. The V gene end was trimmed by 1 base and the J gene end by 2 bases; junction bases not matched to a gene: 7. This CDR3 is 17 amino acids long. The CDR3 sequence is CASSQGAGTSEQETQYF. The CDR3 DNA reads as TGTGCCAGCAGCCAAGGAGCCGGGACTAGCGAGCAAGAGACCCAGTACTTC.

J is TRBJ2-5 and V is TRBV10-3; 9 bases fit TRBD2. J gave up 5 bases and V 6 bases, and 16 bases lay outside the gene matches. Per germline, CDR1 ENHRY and CDR2 SYGVKD. The length of the CDR3 is 17 residues. The CDR3 region has the DNA TGTGCCATCAGCCCACGGGGTAGCGGGGGCGCCTTTGAGACCCAGTACTTC. This gives the protein CAISPRGSGGAFETQYF.

This clonotype was detected only a few times. This sequence joins TRBV28 and TRBJ2-2; 10 positions agree with TRBD1. The CDR3 covers 17 residues. Trimming removed 7 bases from V and 4 bases from J; junction bases left unmatched: 12. CDR1 is MDHEN, CDR2 SYDVKM, per germline. The DNA for the CDR3 is TGTGCCAGCACCCCCGGGCGGACAGGGGGTATCACCGGGGAGCTGTTTTTT. Translation gives CASTPGRTGGITGELFF. The whole variable domain, filled in from reference TRBV28 and TRBJ2-2, reads DVKVTQSSRYLVKRTGEKVFLECVQDMDHENMFWYRQDPGLGLRLIYFSYDVKMKEKGDIPEGYSVSREKKERFSLILESASTNQTSMYLCASTPGRTGGITGELFFGEGSRLTVL.

The V gene is TRBV6-1, the J gene TRBJ2-1; 11 nucleotides match TRBD2. The J segment lost 5 bases and the V segment lost 7 bases, leaving 4 bases of the junction unmatched. Germline V gene sequence: CDR1 MNHNS, CDR2 SASEGT. The CDR3 length is 14 residues. CDR3 coding DNA: TGTGCCAGCATGCTAGCGGGGGGCCACAATGAGCAGTTCTTC. Protein: CASMLAGGHNEQFF.

This clonotype was found a few times. This chain connects TRBV18 to TRBJ1-5; D unresolved. The germline V and J ends were trimmed by 2 bases and 4 bases, with 12 bases remaining between them. This CDR3 region has 15 residues. Germline V gene data show CDR1 as KGHSH and CDR2 as LQKENI. DNA for the CDR3: TGTGCCAGCTCACCAACAGAAATTAGGAATCAGCCCCAGCATTTT. Its protein product is CASSPTEIRNQPQHF.

This clonotype turned up a few times. J is TRBJ1-4 and V is TRBV12-3 or TRBV12-4; unclear D gene. This CDR3 spans 15 amino acids. V lost 4 bases and J 8 bases, leaving 17 bases between the germline ends. Here the CDR3 DNA reads TGTGCCAGCAGTTCGAACCGCCTTTTGTCGGAAAAACTGTTTTTT. Translation: CASSSNRLLSEKLFF.

This clonotype showed up just a few times. The chain carries TRBV2 and TRBJ2-3; the match to TRBD2 covers 8 bases. Germline V gene lookup returns CDR1 SNHLY and CDR2 FYNNEI. This CDR3 region has 19 residues. The V and J ends lost 7 bases and 0 bases, in that order; junction bases with no gene match: 18. DNA for the CDR3: TGTGCCAGCACCCCGAGGCGGGGGGTTCCATCCTCTAGCACAGATACGCAGTATTTT. As protein: CASTPRRGVPSSSTDTQYF.

This clonotype was counted between two and nine times. The J gene is TRBJ2-1, the V gene TRBV6-1, with TRBD1 as a possible D gene (7 bases). This CDR3 is built from 14 residues. Per germline, CDR1 MNHNS and CDR2 SASEGT. V shed 4 bases and J shed 5 bases, with 12 bases lying between them. CDR3 DNA sequence: TGTGCCAGCAGTGCCCAGGGGGGCCACAATGAGCAGTTCTTC. Its protein is CASSAQGGHNEQFF.

This clonotype turned up a few times. The chain uses TRBV5-1 and TRBJ1-5, with D maybe TRBD1 (6 bases). Trimming took off 0 bases at V and 2 bases at J, with 12 bases between the two ends. CDR3 length equals 16 residues. Germline CDR1 and CDR2: SGHRS and YFSETQ. CDR3 nucleotides: TGCGCCAGCAGCTTGGACGGGGGGCCTGGCAATCAGCCCCAGCATTTT. Its translation is CASSLDGGPGNQPQHF. Based on the CDR3 plus reference TRBV5-1 and TRBJ1-5, the full variable domain is KAGVTQTPRYLIKTRGQQVTLSCSPISGHRSVSWYQQTPGQGLQFLFEYFSETQRNKGNFPGRFSGRQFSNSRSEMNVSTLELGDSALYLCASSLDGGPGNQPQHFGDGTRLSIL.

This clonotype was picked up many times. The rearrangement uses TRBV14 and TRBJ2-1; 7 bases are a match to TRBD2. The length of the CDR3 is 19 residues. After removal of 4 bases from V and 4 bases from J, the junction contained 19 bases not matched to a gene. Germline V gene sequence: CDR1 SGHDN, CDR2 FVKESK. Here the CDR3 reads CASSRYFSPSGPFYNEQFF. CDR3 in DNA: TGTGCCAGCAGCCGCTACTTCTCCCCTAGCGGACCCTTTTACAATGAGCAGTTCTTC.

This clonotype was counted between two and nine times. The chain employs TRBV10-3 and TRBJ2-7, with D uncertain. CDR1 ENHRY and CDR2 SYGVKD come from the germline V gene. CDR3 size: 13 residues. The V end was cut by 3 bases, the J end by 3 bases, with 9 bases between. The CDR3 loop reads CAISDQHRYEQYF. The DNA for the CDR3 is TGTGCCATCAGTGACCAACACCGCTACGAGCAGTACTTC.

The V call is TRBV10-2, the J call TRBJ2-3; 7 bases align to TRBD2. Germline V gene lookup returns CDR1 WSHSY and CDR2 SAAADI. V gave up 2 bases and J gave up 7 bases; unmatched junction bases: 9. There are 15 residues in the CDR3. The CDR3 DNA reads as TGCGCCAGCAGTGAGGCTAGCGGTCCCGGTAATACGCAGTATTTT. Amino acids: CASSEASGPGNTQYF.

This clonotype was picked up a small number of times. This chain uses TRBV11-3 with TRBJ1-6, with D uncertain. The germline CDR1 and CDR2 sequences are SGHNT and YENEEA. The germline V and J ends were trimmed by 2 bases and 9 bases, with 11 bases remaining between them. The length of the CDR3 is 14 residues. The CDR3 DNA reads TGTGCCAGCAGCTTATCCTATCGGGGTTCACCCCTCCACTTT. Translation gives CASSLSYRGSPLHF.

This clonotype was seen more than once but under ten times. This rearrangement joins TRBV4-3 to TRBJ2-3, with TRBD2 identical over 14 bases. From germline, CDR1 is LGHNA and CDR2 YSLEER. V shed 3 bases, J shed 6 bases, and the junction held 5 bases outside the gene matches. The CDR3 spans 16 residues. The chain's CDR3 is CASSHWGLAGVDTQYF. The CDR3 DNA sequence: TGCGCCAGCAGCCACTGGGGACTAGCGGGAGTTGATACGCAGTATTTT.

V is TRBV3-1 and J is TRBJ1-2, with a tentative D call TRBD1 (5 bases). The ends were cut back, 4 bases at V and 0 bases at J, with 9 bases in the middle. The CDR3 consists of 14 residues. The germline V gene encodes CDR1 LGHDT and CDR2 YNNKEL (reference sequence). As DNA, the CDR3 is TGTGCCAGCAGCCCCCAGGGCCCTAACTATGGCTACACCTTC. Translated, it gives CASSPQGPNYGYTF.

The gene calls are TRBV29-1 and TRBJ2-5; TRBD2 agrees at 7 bases. Per germline, CDR1 SQVTM and CDR2 ANQGSEA. This CDR3 comprises 16 residues. Trimming took 7 bases from V and 2 from J; bases not matched to a gene: 16. The chain's CDR3 is CSAAGLGGGRQETQYF. Written as DNA, the CDR3 is TGCAGCGCCGCGGGTTTAGGCGGGGGTAGGCAAGAGACCCAGTACTTC. Based on the CDR3 plus reference TRBV29-1 and TRBJ2-5, the full variable domain is SAVISQKPSRDICQRGTSLTIQCQVDSQVTMMFWYRQQPGQSLTLIATANQGSEATYESGFVIDKFPISRPNLTFSTLTVSNMSPEDSSIYLCSAAGLGGGRQETQYFGPGTRLLVL.